A single T cell receptor (beta chain) is shown here with its context. This clonotype was counted many times. Its antigen is not yet known. One base away there is no much larger clone; base qualities are not given. The sample belongs to a study of blood T cells in healthy people across ages (dated by TCRdb to 2015 to 2017). About the study as a whole: In model experiments, template switching captured about one uniquely barcoded TCR beta cDNA molecule for every two T cells. Using deep sequencing normalized with unique cDNA molecular identifiers, the study measured how TCR beta repertoire diversity changes with age. The donors were split into four age groups: young (average about 16 years), middle-aged (roughly 39), aged (about 56) and long-lived (approximately 80). To avoid experimental bias, donors of different ages were randomly spread across the sequencing lanes. For two donors (one aged 18 to 30 and one aged 80 or older), the study analyzed two additional independent replicas of 1 million unique cDNA reads from the same blood draw.

The donors were about 40 Caucasian individuals from Russia, aged roughly 6 to 95 years, who were systemically healthy. Each donor gave roughly 11 milliliters of peripheral blood, drawn into EDTA-treated Vacutainer tubes. PBMCs were isolated by Ficoll-Paque density-gradient centrifugation, with at least 6 million obtained per sample. Trizol reagent was used to extract total RNA from PBMCs, with at least 6 micrograms per sample. Naive CD45RAhigh/CD27high T cell percentages were measured by flow cytometry on a PBMC aliquot from every donor. Library construction relied on 5' RACE. Sequencing used an Illumina HiSeq 2500. A second PCR of about 7 to 12 cycles was run with a J-beta primer mix and a sample-barcoded 5' primer. A template-switch 5' adaptor carrying 12 random nucleotides introduced a unique molecular identifier onto each TCR beta cDNA molecule. At least 2.5 million CDR3-containing paired-end reads were obtained from each sample. First-strand cDNA synthesis was performed from all RNA using the Mint cDNA synthesis kit, with priming by a TRBC-specific oligonucleotide. After uracil-DNA glycosylase treatment, a first 18-cycle PCR used universal primers M1SS and BC2_uni_R on all cDNA. The original pipeline was this. Normalization of each sample was performed by random selection of 1 million high-quality reads, each carrying a distinct molecular identifier. Instead of being binned into consensus sequences, reads that shared molecular identifiers were thrown out. MiTCR, run with a Q25 quality threshold and the strictest error-elimination algorithm, handled CDR3 identification, clonotype clustering and error correction. Lower-bound total TCR beta diversity was estimated with a nonparametric unseen species model using Euler transformation. TCRdb ran its own pipeline on the public reads, namely fastp trimming at Q25 and MiXCR clone calling, and kept in-frame beta chains. Merged by CDR3 protein, the rows form single entries marked with the most common genes and DNA. TCRdb's processing, not the authors', yielded these V and J calls. The sample records 1.5 million to 2 million distinct CDR3 sequences, just under 50% of which are singletons. The ten largest clonotypes hold over 2% of the sample.

Counted from cysteine to phenylalanine, this CDR3 has 11 amino acids. Just the 33-base CDR3 DNA is kept, in frame starting at base 1. Trimming takes 1 base from V and 6 bases from J, and the germline ends sit 4 bases apart. General conclusions and limits of the study: Estimates of total diversity based on one million sequenced T cells were considered lower bounds and underestimates. Because profiling used bulk unsorted PBMCs, naive and antigen-experienced compartments could not be compared conclusively. Observed TCR beta diversity correlated strongly with the percentage of naive T cells measured by flow cytometry. The CMV infection status of donors was not known, potentially confounding age-related changes in expanded clonotypes. Observed TCR beta diversity per million T cells fell roughly linearly with age, and a significant reduction was already apparent by age roughly 41. Compared with the aged group, the long-lived group had more naive CD4+ T cells, fewer expanded clones and increased TCR diversity, suggesting age selection.

The chain is assembled from TRBV12-3 or TRBV12-4 and TRBJ2-7; the D segment cannot be called with confidence. The specimen was blood. The receptor's source is a woman aged 40 to 50 in good health. The bases are TGTGCCAGCAGTTTAGGGCGCGAGCAGTACTTC. This yields the protein CASSLGREQYF.